The 32 T cell receptor beta chains in this list originate from one sample, sequenced in a study of cytomegalovirus exposure and HLA in healthy donors. The PCR ran on 60 Vbeta and 13 Jbeta primers. Method: immunoSEQ multiplex PCR; TCRdb's copy keeps in-frame clones and lacks some. The table includes more than 110,000 clones, around 80% detected once. Sequenced material: PBMCs. Receptor source: a man in his thirties or forties in good health and CMV-seronegative.

The V gene is TRBV7-9, the J gene TRBJ2-1; 14 positions agree with TRBD2. Germline assignment: CDR1 SEHNR and CDR2 FQNEAQ (reference sequence). V trimming: 5 bases; J trimming: 5 bases; junction bases outside the gene matches: 5. The CDR3 spans 16 residues. The CDR3 sequence: CASSPRTSGRNNEQFF. The CDR3 coding sequence is TGTGCCAGCAGCCCACGGACTAGCGGGAGGAACAATGAGCAGTTCTTC.

This rearrangement joins TRBV5-5 to TRBJ2-5; TRBD1 matches at 8 bases. This CDR3 has 15 amino acids. The J segment lost 5 bases and the V segment lost 4 bases, leaving 10 bases of the junction unmatched. The germline CDR1 and CDR2 sequences are SGHKS and YYEKEE (reference sequence). CDR3 sequence: CASSPSTGGTETQYF. As DNA, the CDR3 is TGTGCCAGCAGCCCAAGTACAGGGGGGACGGAGACCCAGTACTTC.

The chain couples TRBV28 to TRBJ1-2; 9 bases are shared with TRBD1. The CDR3 has 16 amino acids. The germline V gene has CDR1 MDHEN and CDR2 SYDVKM. V lost 5 bases to trimming and J lost 6 bases; unmatched junction nucleotides: 13. The CDR3 DNA is TGTGCCAGCAGTCCCCCGAACAGGGGGCGCGATCATGGCTACACCTTC. Its translation is CASSPPNRGRDHGYTF.

Only a few counts were recorded for this clone. V and J are TRBV4-2 and TRBJ2-1; the D gene is possibly TRBD2 (6 bases). Trimming removed 0 bases at V and 6 bases at J, with 6 bases between. The CDR3 loop spans 13 amino acids. Germline lookup yields CDR1 LGHNA and CDR2 YNFKEQ. DNA of the CDR3: TGTGCCAGCAGCCAAGAGGGGGGCAATGAGCAGTTCTTC. It translates to CASSQEGGNEQFF.

The rearrangement uses TRBV7-2 and TRBJ1-2; D is uncertain. Trimming left V 5 bases short and J 7 bases short, with 11 bases between. CDR1 and CDR2 (germline): SGHTA, FQGNSA. This CDR3 comprises 12 residues. CDR3 region: CASSTYEGGYTF. Here the CDR3 DNA reads TGTGCCAGCAGCACTTACGAGGGTGGCTACACCTTC.

V gene TRBV19 combines with J gene TRBJ1-5; 9 nucleotides align to TRBD1. CDR3 length equals 13 residues. CDR1 LNHDA and CDR2 SQIVND come from the germline V gene (reference sequence). After removal of 8 bases from V and 6 bases from J, the junction contained 5 bases not matched to a gene. The CDR3 DNA is TGTGCCAGTTTTGGGACAGGGAGTCAGCCCCAGCATTTT. As protein: CASFGTGSQPQHF.

V gene TRBV28 combines with J gene TRBJ2-7, with D perhaps TRBD1 (5 bases). The CDR3 has 14 amino acids. V lost 9 bases to trimming and J lost 4 bases, with 19 bases between them. Germline CDR1 is MDHEN and CDR2 is SYDVKM. This chain's CDR3 is CASSGHPGRYEQYF. Here the CDR3 DNA reads TGTGCCAGTAGTGGACACCCCGGCAGGTACGAGCAGTACTTC.

For the CDR3, the DNA is TGTGCCAGCAGTTTGATGGGAGTGAGCAATCAGCCCCAGCATTTT. Protein product: CASSLMGVSNQPQHF. The chain couples TRBV27 to TRBJ1-5; D unclear. This CDR3 has 15 amino acids. Trimming stripped 3 bases from V and 1 base from J, with 10 bases between. Germline-derived CDR1 and CDR2 are MNHEY and SMNVEV (reference sequence).

Only one count was recorded for this clone. CDR3 DNA: TGTGCCAGCAGCCCGGTTAAAGGGACAGGGCCGACCTACGAGCAGTACTTC. The encoded protein is CASSPVKGTGPTYEQYF. The V call is TRBV13, the J call TRBJ2-7; 9 bases are shared with TRBD1. J was trimmed by 2 bases and V by 5 bases; bases with no gene match: 13. The CDR3 extends over 17 amino acids. CDR1 is PRHDT and CDR2 is FYEKMQ in the germline V gene (reference sequence).

V and J are TRBV18 and TRBJ2-3; 10 bases are shared with TRBD2. The CDR3 loop spans 19 amino acids. With 1 base clipped from V and 0 bases from J, the junction kept 10 bases outside the gene matches. Germline V gene sequence: CDR1 KGHSH, CDR2 LQKENI. The CDR3: CASSPRYLAGAQSTDTQYF. DNA for the CDR3: TGTGCCAGCTCACCACGATATCTAGCGGGGGCCCAGAGCACAGATACGCAGTATTTT.

The V call is TRBV6-1, the J call TRBJ2-1; tentatively, D is TRBD1 (5 bases). Germline V gives CDR1 MNHNS, CDR2 SASEGT. The CDR3 spans 13 residues. Between the trimmed V and J ends, which lost 4 bases and 4 bases, there was a span of 8 bases. The CDR3 DNA reads as TGTGCCAGCAGTGGGGGCTTATACAATGAGCAGTTCTTC. The encoded protein is CASSGGLYNEQFF.

This chain connects TRBV28 to TRBJ1-1; a weak D match, TRBD1 (5 bases). The CDR3 length is 15 residues. Trimming took 4 bases from V and 7 from J, leaving 19 bases between them. Germline V gene data show CDR1 as MDHEN and CDR2 as SYDVKM. The CDR3 nucleotides are TGTGCCAGCAGTTCTGGAGCCGGGTGGGGGGGTGAAGCTTTCTTT. This codes for CASSSGAGWGGEAFF.

This clone was counted only a few times. This rearrangement joins TRBV2 to TRBJ1-1; D call uncertain. Trimming stripped 6 bases from V and 0 bases from J, with 11 bases between. The CDR3 spans 14 residues. CDR1 and CDR2 (germline): SNHLY, FYNNEI. CDR3 sequence (DNA): TGTGCCAGCAGGTACAGAGACATGAACACTGAAGCTTTCTTT. It is translated as CASRYRDMNTEAFF.

This clone was observed a handful of times. V and J are TRBV14 and TRBJ1-1; TRBD1 agrees at 7 bases. This CDR3 has 16 residues. With 4 bases clipped from V and 3 bases from J, the junction kept 11 bases outside the gene matches. Looked up from germline, CDR1 is SGHDN and CDR2 is FVKESK. The CDR3 coding sequence is TGTGCCAGCAGCCCTAGGAGGGACAGATGGGACACTGAAGCTTTCTTT. Protein: CASSPRRDRWDTEAFF. Combining the CDR3 with reference TRBV14 and TRBJ1-1 gives the whole variable domain EAGVTQFPSHSVIEKGQTVTLRCDPISGHDNLYWYRRVMGKEIKFLLHFVKESKQDESGMPNNRFLAERTGGTYSTLKVQPAELEDSGVYFCASSPRRDRWDTEAFFGQGTRLTVV.

V usage is TRBV4-1 and J usage is TRBJ2-5; 12 bases are shared with TRBD2. Germline lookup yields CDR1 MGHRA and CDR2 YSYEKL. This CDR3 comprises 17 residues. The V and J ends lost 3 bases and 2 bases, in that order; junction bases with no gene match: 7. For the CDR3, the DNA is TGCGCCAGCAGCCAGGGACTAGCGGGCGACTATCAAGAGACCCAGTACTTC. It translates to CASSQGLAGDYQETQYF.

V and J are TRBV21-1 and TRBJ2-1; no DNA check was done on the table's D call, TRBD1. TRBV21-1 is a known pseudogene. The CDR3 totals 14 residues. CDR3 amino acids: CAACQGTESNEQFF. CDR3 bases: TGTGCCGCGTGTCAGGGGACAGAGAGTAATGAGCAGTTCTTC.

The gene calls are TRBV6-1 and TRBJ1-5, with no clear D. Germline V gene data show CDR1 as MNHNS and CDR2 as SASEGT. Trimming shortened V by 4 bases and J by 6 bases, and 13 bases separated the two germline ends. The CDR3 spans 14 residues. CDR3 loop: CASSVGQLSQPQHF. CDR3 nucleotides: TGTGCCAGCAGTGTGGGCCAACTGAGTCAGCCCCAGCATTTT.

The chain has TRBV5-4 and TRBJ2-1; tentative D call: TRBD1 (7 bases). V was trimmed by 1 base and J by 5 bases, leaving 19 bases between them. The CDR3 consists of 17 residues. The germline V gene has CDR1 SGHNT and CDR2 YYREEE (reference sequence). The CDR3 nucleotides read TGTGCCAGCAGCTTGTGGCAGGGGGGCCCTACGGACAATGAGCAGTTCTTC. Residues: CASSLWQGGPTDNEQFF.

The chain links TRBV4-2 to TRBJ2-7, with 9 bases matching TRBD2. There are 15 residues in the CDR3. The V gene end was trimmed by 0 bases and the J gene end by 3 bases; junction bases not matched to a gene: 3. The V gene's germline CDR1 is LGHNA and CDR2 YNFKEQ. The CDR3 DNA reads TGTGCCAGCAGCCAAGAGTTGACTAGCGGCTACGAGCAGTACTTC. Its translation: CASSQELTSGYEQYF.

V gene TRBV6-5 combines with J gene TRBJ2-7, with 9 bases lining up with TRBD1. Trimming cost V 0 bases and J 2 bases; bases outside gene matches: 2. Germline lookup yields CDR1 MNHEY and CDR2 SVGAGI. The CDR3 spans 15 residues. This chain's CDR3 is CASSYSGQGAYEQYF. CDR3 coding DNA: TGTGCCAGCAGTTACTCGGGACAGGGAGCCTACGAGCAGTACTTC.

The chain joins TRBV4-2 to TRBJ2-7; 12 bases are a match to TRBD2. Looked up from germline, CDR1 is LGHNA and CDR2 is YNFKEQ. This CDR3 comprises 15 residues. V shed 0 bases, J shed 7 bases, and the junction held 4 bases outside the gene matches. The CDR3: CASSQELAGGWEQYF. CDR3 sequence (DNA): TGTGCCAGCAGCCAAGAACTAGCGGGAGGCTGGGAGCAGTACTTC.

The rearrangement links TRBV4-2 to TRBJ1-4; TRBD1 might be the D (6 bases). Germline CDR1 and CDR2: LGHNA and YNFKEQ. The length of the CDR3 is 17 residues. Trimming pared 1 base from V and 11 bases from J, leaving 23 bases between. The CDR3 nucleotides are TGTGCCAGCAGCCAAGTTGGACTTTTGGGGAGGGGGAGCAAACTGTTTTTT. Its protein is CASSQVGLLGRGSKLFF.

The chain links TRBV9 to TRBJ1-6; D might be TRBD1 (6 bases). The length of the CDR3 is 15 residues. V gave up 0 bases and J gave up 5 bases, with 9 bases separating them. CDR1 is SGDLS, CDR2 YYNGEE, per germline. This CDR3 is CASSVDPGDNSPLHF. In nucleotides, the CDR3 is TGTGCCAGCAGCGTAGACCCAGGGGATAATTCACCCCTCCACTTT.

This clone was counted only a few times. The V and J genes are TRBV19 and TRBJ1-1; 10 nucleotides match TRBD1. With 4 bases clipped from V and 4 bases from J, the junction kept 9 bases outside the gene matches. CDR1 and CDR2 from the germline V gene are LNHDA and SQIVND (reference sequence). The CDR3 consists of 16 residues. The CDR3 spells CASSNGQGQGITEAFF. The CDR3 bases are TGTGCCAGTAGTAACGGACAGGGACAGGGGATCACTGAAGCTTTCTTT.

This clone was found a few times. V usage is TRBV6-5 and J usage is TRBJ2-7; the D gene is possibly TRBD2 (5 bases). Per the germline V gene, CDR1 is MNHEY and CDR2 is SVGAGI. The V end lost 2 bases, the J end lost 0 bases, and 14 bases lay between the germline ends. The CDR3 totals 16 residues. CDR3 sequence (DNA): TGTGCCAGCAGTTACGAATCGGACTCGAGCTCCTACGAGCAGTACTTC. This gives the protein CASSYESDSSSYEQYF.

The rearrangement joins TRBV9 to TRBJ2-5; 9 nucleotides match TRBD2. V trimming: 0 bases; J trimming: 5 bases; junction bases outside the gene matches: 11. Germline V lookup: CDR1 SGDLS, CDR2 YYNGEE. This CDR3 has 17 residues. CDR3 nucleotide sequence: TGTGCCAGCAGCGTAGGAGCGGGGGGTAGTTTATTCGAGACCCAGTACTTC. Its protein product is CASSVGAGGSLFETQYF.

This chain links TRBV7-8 with TRBJ1-3; D is ambiguous. The CDR3 length is 14 residues. The ends were cut back, 2 bases at V and 8 bases at J, with 13 bases in the middle. CDR1 is SGHVS, CDR2 FQNEAQ, per germline. The DNA for the CDR3 is TGTGCCAGCAGCTTAACGGGGAGGGCGGACACCATATATTTT. Its protein product is CASSLTGRADTIYF.

The chain carries TRBV14 and TRBJ1-5; tentatively, D is TRBD1 (6 bases). Germline-derived CDR1 and CDR2 are SGHDN and FVKESK. The CDR3 consists of 14 residues. Trimming cost V 10 bases and J 1 base, with 14 bases left between them. The CDR3 loop reads CAKIQGRSNQPQHF. Here the CDR3 DNA reads TGTGCCAAAATACAGGGTCGGAGCAATCAGCCCCAGCATTTT.

The chain carries TRBV5-5 and TRBJ2-7; D perhaps matches TRBD2 (6 bases). This CDR3 has 15 amino acids. CDR1 is SGHKS, CDR2 YYEKEE, per germline (reference sequence). V was pared by 0 bases and J by 5 bases, with 15 bases between. The CDR3 region is CASSLGGVVVNEQYF. The CDR3 bases are TGTGCCAGCAGCTTGGGGGGGGTAGTTGTCAACGAGCAGTACTTC. Combining the CDR3 with reference TRBV5-5 and TRBJ2-7 gives the whole variable domain DAGVTQSPTHLIKTRGQQVTLRCSPISGHKSVSWYQQVLGQGPQFIFQYYEKEERGRGNFPDRFSARQFPNYSSELNVNALLLGDSALYLCASSLGGVVVNEQYFGPGTRLTVT.

V and J are TRBV19 and TRBJ1-1; D gene uncertain. The CDR3 runs 12 residues. Germline CDR1 and CDR2: LNHDA and SQIVND (reference sequence). Trimming stripped 7 bases from V and 4 bases from J, with 10 bases between. CDR3 amino acids: CASNVLGTEAFF. The DNA for the CDR3 is TGTGCCAGTAATGTCCTAGGCACTGAAGCTTTCTTT.

The gene calls are TRBV6-1 and TRBJ2-7, with TRBD1 matching 10 bases. The CDR3 contains 14 residues. The germline V gene has CDR1 MNHNS and CDR2 SASEGT. The trim removed 6 bases at V and 3 bases at J, leaving 5 bases unmatched. CDR3 residues: CASSLGQGGYEQYF. The CDR3 DNA is TGTGCCAGCAGCCTAGGACAGGGGGGCTACGAGCAGTACTTC.

The rearrangement links TRBV5-1 to TRBJ2-7, with D perhaps TRBD1 (7 bases). Germline V gene lookup returns CDR1 SGHRS and CDR2 YFSETQ. The CDR3 loop spans 15 amino acids. Trimming took 4 bases from V and 2 from J, leaving 16 bases between them. The CDR3: CASSRGTDLAYEQYF. The CDR3 DNA reads TGCGCCAGCAGCCGGGGGACAGATCTTGCCTACGAGCAGTACTTC.